This section outlines one T cell receptor beta chain sequence together with its context. The investigators amplified TCR beta CDR3 regions from RNA transcripts. HTBI primers were the set used in a first-round RT-PCR of the TCR CDR3. TCRdb independently ran MiXCR on the multiplex PCR reads; one entry per CDR3 protein. The sample lists 400,000 or so distinct CDR3 sequences; roughly 15% were seen once. This CDR3 has 14 amino acids. V lost 5 bases, J lost 5 bases, and 9 bases stayed unmatched. The germline V gene has CDR1 SEHNR and CDR2 FQNEAQ (reference sequence). This sample was taken from a study of T cells in Graves' hyperthyroidism and ophthalmopathy. The cohort's ophthalmopathy patients, a group with duration under 3 months, had a Clinical Activity Score of at least 3 and a NOSPECS grade of at least 4.

The TCR was taken from a woman aged 55-70 years with Graves' ophthalmopathy. The sequenced sample was blood. The V call is TRBV7-9, the J call TRBJ2-7; 7 nucleotides line up with TRBD1. The chain's CDR3 is CASSPDRWSDEQYF. The CDR3 DNA sequence: TGTGCCAGCAGCCCGGACAGGTGGTCCGACGAGCAGTACTTC.